This T cell receptor beta chain was retrieved from a study of T cells expressing NK-cell markers. Study background: Sorted CD3+CD56+NKG2C+, CD3+CD56+NKG2C- and CD3+CD56-NKG2C+ T cells supplied TCR beta repertoires. General study points: In five to seven donors, dominant CD3+CD56+NKG2C+ clonotypes ranked among the top 10 CD8+ clonotypes. What remained unclear was the HCMV specificity of expanded NKG2C+ T cell clones.

In the case of this clonotype: Antigen specificity is unknown.

Germline CDR1 SGHRS, CDR2 YFSETQ. The CDR3 has 14 amino acids. From its re-call of the 5' RACE reads, TCRdb lists each CDR3 protein once, without DNA. This table holds some 600,000 distinct CDR3 sequences. The sequence came from a man aged 18 to 30 in good health. The source material was blood T cells: a sorted CD56 or NKG2C T cell subset, CD4+ or CD8+ T cells, or bulk PBMC T cells (not recorded which). The chain has TRBV5-1 and TRBJ2-1; TCRdb indicates TRBD1, and absent DNA this call remains unverified. CDR3 loop: CASSLGAGLNEQFF.